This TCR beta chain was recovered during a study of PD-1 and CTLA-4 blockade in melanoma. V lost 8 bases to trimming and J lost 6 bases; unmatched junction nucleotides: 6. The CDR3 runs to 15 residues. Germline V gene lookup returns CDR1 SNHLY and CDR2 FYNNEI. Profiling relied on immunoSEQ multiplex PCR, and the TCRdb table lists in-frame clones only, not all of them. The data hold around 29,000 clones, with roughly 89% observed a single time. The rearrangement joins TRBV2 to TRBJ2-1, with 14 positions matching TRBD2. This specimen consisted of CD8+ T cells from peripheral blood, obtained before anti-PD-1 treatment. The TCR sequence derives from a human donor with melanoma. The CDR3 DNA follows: TGTGCCAGCTACTTCGGGACTAGCGGGAGCAATGAGCAGTTCTTC. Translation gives CASYFGTSGSNEQFF.